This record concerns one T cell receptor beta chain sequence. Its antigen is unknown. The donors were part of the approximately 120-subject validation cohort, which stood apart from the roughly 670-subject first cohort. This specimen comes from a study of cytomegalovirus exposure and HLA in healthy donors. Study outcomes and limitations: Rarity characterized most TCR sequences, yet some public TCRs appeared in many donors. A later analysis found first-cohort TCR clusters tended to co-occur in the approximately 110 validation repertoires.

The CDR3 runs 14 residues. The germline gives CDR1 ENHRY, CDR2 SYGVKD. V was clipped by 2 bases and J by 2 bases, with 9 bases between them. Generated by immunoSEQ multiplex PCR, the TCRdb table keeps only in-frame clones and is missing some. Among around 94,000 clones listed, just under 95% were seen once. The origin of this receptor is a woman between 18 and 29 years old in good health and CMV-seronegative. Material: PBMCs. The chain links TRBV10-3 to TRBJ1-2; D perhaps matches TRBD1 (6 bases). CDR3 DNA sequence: TGTGCCATCAGTGAGAACGGACAGAACTATGGCTACACCTTC. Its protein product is CAISENGQNYGYTF.